A single sample gave rise to the 9 T cell receptor beta chains below, sequenced in a study of blood T cell repertoires in COVID-19. Profiled with immunoSEQ multiplex PCR; TCRdb holds only in-frame clones, not every one. The sample holds 350,000 to 450,000 clones; approximately 89% are singletons and the top ten take 0.86%. Sequencing was performed on PBMCs or T cells enriched from blood (not recorded which). These receptors all stem from a woman in her 40s who had been exposed to COVID-19.

The DNA for the CDR3 is TGTGCCAGCAGCGTAGGGCATGAGCAGTTCTTC. This translates into CASSVGHEQFF. The chain employs TRBV9 and TRBJ2-1; D is ambiguous. CDR3 length: 11 amino acids. CDR1 is SGDLS, CDR2 YYNGEE, per germline. V lost 0 bases and J 8 bases, leaving 3 bases between the germline ends.

The V gene is TRBV6-2 or TRBV6-3, the J gene TRBJ1-5, with D possibly matching TRBD1 (6 bases). V lost 4 bases to trimming and J lost 5 bases, with 12 bases between them. The CDR3 has 14 amino acids. Germline assignment: CDR1 MNHEY and CDR2 SVGEGT. The CDR3 protein is CASSSDRTYQPQHF. Written as DNA, the CDR3 is TGTGCCAGCAGTTCTGACAGGACCTATCAGCCCCAGCATTTT.

This clone occurred once. The chain has TRBV10-3 and TRBJ1-5; the D gene is possibly TRBD1 (6 bases). Germline V gene data show CDR1 as ENHRY and CDR2 as SYGVKD. The CDR3 consists of 17 residues. V dropped 6 bases and J dropped 0 bases, with 18 bases sitting between them. The CDR3 reads CAISSRGGEVSNQPQHF. CDR3 nucleotide sequence: TGTGCCATCAGCTCACGGGGGGGCGAGGTTAGCAATCAGCCCCAGCATTTT.

The chain combines TRBV5-1 with TRBJ2-3; no definite D call. Germline values: CDR1 SGHRS, CDR2 YFSETQ. V lost 0 bases and J lost 4, with 6 bases in between. CDR3 length equals 13 residues. The CDR3 here is CASSLGGSDTQYF. Written as DNA, the CDR3 is TGCGCCAGCAGCTTGGGAGGCTCAGATACGCAGTATTTT.

J is TRBJ1-3 and V is TRBV5-1; D unclear. CDR1 is SGHRS, CDR2 YFSETQ, per germline. The CDR3 consists of 15 residues. Trimming took off 2 bases at V and 0 bases at J, with 9 bases between the two ends. CDR3 nucleotide sequence: TGCGCCAGCAGCTTATCAATGAGCTCTGGAAACACCATATATTTT. It is translated as CASSLSMSSGNTIYF.

The chain combines TRBV27 with TRBJ1-1, with TRBD1 matching 8 bases. Losses at the gene ends were 5 bases for V and 3 bases for J; bases not matched to a gene: 5. Germline V gives CDR1 MNHEY, CDR2 SMNVEV (reference sequence). The CDR3 runs 14 residues. The CDR3 nucleotides are TGTGCCAGCAGTCCAGGGGGCGGATACACTGAAGCTTTCTTT. Amino acid sequence: CASSPGGGYTEAFF.

The J gene is TRBJ1-2, the V gene TRBV6-4, with 8 bases aligning to TRBD1. The J segment lost 3 bases and the V segment lost 2 bases, leaving 8 bases of the junction unmatched. The CDR3 covers 16 residues. The germline V gene has CDR1 MRHNA and CDR2 SNTAGT. DNA of the CDR3: TGTGCCAGCAGTGACCCTCGGACAGGGAGACACTATGGCTACACCTTC. Protein sequence: CASSDPRTGRHYGYTF.

The V gene is TRBV3-1 (or the pseudogene TRBV3-2), the J gene TRBJ1-1, with TRBD1 as a possible D gene (5 bases). CDR1 is LGHDT and CDR2 is YNNKEL in the germline V gene (reference sequence). Trimming stripped 3 bases from V and 4 bases from J, with 12 bases between. CDR3 length equals 14 residues. DNA for the CDR3: TGTGCCAGCAGCCAGTATGTGGGGGGCACTGAAGCTTTCTTT. Residues: CASSQYVGGTEAFF.

V usage is TRBV5-1 and J usage is TRBJ1-2; TRBD1 matches at 7 bases. This CDR3 spans 13 amino acids. Trimming at V came to 4 bases and at J to 1 base, leaving 1 base not matched to a gene. Germline loops: CDR1 SGHRS, CDR2 YFSETQ. The CDR3 DNA reads as TGCGCCAGCAGCCGGGACAGTAACTATGGCTACACCTTC. Translation: CASSRDSNYGYTF.